This passage covers 15 T cell receptor beta chains from one sample sequenced in a study of T cell changes during pregnancy in multiple sclerosis. Sequenced by immunoSEQ multiplex PCR; TCRdb stores in-frame clones only, minus some. The sample shows around 110,000 clones, under 95% of them seen only once. Here the sequenced sample was peripheral blood, taken before pregnancy. These receptors were taken from a female donor with multiple sclerosis, enrolled in a pregnancy study.

The chain couples TRBV6-1 to TRBJ1-1; no clear D gene. This CDR3 comprises 12 residues. Per germline, CDR1 MNHNS and CDR2 SASEGT. The ends were cut back, 6 bases at V and 3 bases at J, with 8 bases in the middle. The CDR3 here is CASRFEHTEAFF. The CDR3 bases are TGTGCCAGCAGATTTGAGCACACTGAAGCTTTCTTT.

In the case of this clone: One junction end disagrees with the germline gene, perhaps due to a read error. This chain joins TRBV5-1 and TRBJ2-3; 7 positions match TRBD2. The CDR3 contains 16 residues. The germline CDR1 and CDR2 sequences are SGHRS and YFSETQ. In DNA, the CDR3 is TGCGCCAGCAGCTCGTATGGGACTACCTCCACAGGTACGCAGTATTTT. This encodes CASSSYGTTSTGTQYF.

This chain links TRBV19 with TRBJ2-3; 13 bases are shared with TRBD2. Trimming cost V 10 bases and J 3 bases; bases outside gene matches: 7. The CDR3 runs to 15 residues. Germline V gives CDR1 LNHDA, CDR2 SQIVND (reference sequence). CDR3 in DNA: TGTGCCACCGGAGGACTAGCGGGAGCGACAGATACGCAGTATTTT. It encodes CATGGLAGATDTQYF.

This clone was recorded only once. The chain is built from TRBV11-3 and TRBJ2-3, with 12 bases fitting TRBD2. Germline V CDR1 and CDR2: SGHNT, YENEEA. V lost 1 base, J lost 5 bases, and 4 bases stayed unmatched. This CDR3 spans 16 amino acids. CDR3 loop: CASSLGRLAGVDTQYF. CDR3 sequence (DNA): TGTGCCAGCAGCTTAGGTCGACTAGCGGGAGTAGATACGCAGTATTTT.

This clone was seen ten or more times. The chain uses TRBV11-2 and TRBJ2-2; TRBD2 agrees at 9 bases. The CDR3 length is 17 residues. V was clipped by 0 bases and J by 2 bases; unmatched bases: 4. Germline CDR1 and CDR2: SGHAT and FQNNGV. CDR3 loop: CASSLDSRGGNTGELFF. The DNA of the CDR3 is TGTGCCAGCAGCTTAGATTCGCGGGGGGGCAACACCGGGGAGCTGTTTTTT.

The V call is TRBV6-5, the J call TRBJ1-2; a weak D match, TRBD1 (6 bases). This CDR3 has 13 amino acids. V lost 5 bases and J lost 4, with 11 bases in between. Germline values: CDR1 MNHEY, CDR2 SVGAGI. CDR3: CASSDRSTYGYTF. Written as DNA, the CDR3 is TGTGCCAGCAGTGACAGGTCAACCTATGGCTACACCTTC.

The chain recombines TRBV15 with TRBJ2-3; TRBD2 might be the D (5 bases). This CDR3 region has 17 residues. The V and J ends lost 0 bases and 3 bases respectively, with 16 bases between them. The germline gives CDR1 LNHNV, CDR2 YYDKDF (reference sequence). The CDR3 coding sequence is TGTGCCACCAGCAGAGATAAGACGGGATGGAGAACAGATACGCAGTATTTT. Translation gives CATSRDKTGWRTDTQYF.

This chain connects TRBV28 to TRBJ2-1, with TRBD2 matching 9 bases. The ends lost 6 bases at V and 4 bases at J; junction bases unmatched: 7. The CDR3 runs to 15 residues. Germline V lookup: CDR1 MDHEN, CDR2 SYDVKM. In DNA, the CDR3 is TGTGCCAGCAGCCGACTAGCGGAGGAATACAATGAGCAGTTCTTC. This gives the protein CASSRLAEEYNEQFF.

This clone was detected only once. This rearrangement joins TRBV5-6 to TRBJ2-1; unclear D gene. This CDR3 has 14 residues. V was clipped by 6 bases and J by 1 base, with 11 bases between them. From germline, CDR1 is SGHDT and CDR2 YYEEEE. The CDR3 region is CASNERTSYNEQFF. The CDR3 DNA reads TGTGCCAGCAACGAGCGTACGTCCTACAATGAGCAGTTCTTC.

The genes are TRBV18 and TRBJ1-2; 11 positions agree with TRBD1. With 2 bases clipped from V and 4 bases from J, the junction kept 3 bases outside the gene matches. CDR1 KGHSH and CDR2 LQKENI come from the germline V gene. CDR3 length equals 15 residues. CDR3 in DNA: TGTGCCAGCTCACCAGGACAGGGGGCTGGCTATGGCTACACCTTC. It codes for CASSPGQGAGYGYTF.

In DNA, the CDR3 is TGTGCCAGCAGTTTAGATCTAGGACAGTCAAGCTCACCCCTCCACTTT. Encoded protein: CASSLDLGQSSSPLHF. The chain recombines TRBV27 with TRBJ1-6; perhaps TRBD1 as D (6 bases). V dropped 2 bases and J dropped 10 bases, with 18 bases sitting between them. There are 16 residues in the CDR3. Germline CDR1 is MNHEY and CDR2 is SMNVEV (reference sequence).

This chain joins TRBV28 and TRBJ1-5, with D possibly TRBD1 on 6 matching bases. Per the germline V gene, CDR1 is MDHEN and CDR2 is SYDVKM. The CDR3 has 16 residues. V was clipped by 3 bases and J by 5 bases, with 17 bases between them. The CDR3 DNA sequence: TGTGCCAGCAGTTTCCCGACAGGTGGAGTAGATCAGCCCCAGCATTTT. It is translated as CASSFPTGGVDQPQHF.

The chain has TRBV18 and TRBJ1-6, with D tentatively TRBD1 (5 bases). Trimming took off 1 base at V and 7 bases at J, with 8 bases between the two ends. This CDR3 is 14 amino acids long. In germline, CDR1 is KGHSH, CDR2 LQKENI. In DNA, the CDR3 is TGTGCCAGCTCACCACTGGACACAAATTCACCCCTCCACTTT. Residues: CASSPLDTNSPLHF.

The CDR3 sequence is CASSLGTGGGQPQHF. CDR3 bases: TGTGCCAGCAGTTTAGGGACAGGAGGGGGTCAGCCCCAGCATTTT. V gene TRBV27 combines with J gene TRBJ1-5, with 8 nucleotides matching TRBD1. The CDR3 totals 15 residues. With V trimmed by 2 bases and J by 6 bases, 6 bases remained unmatched. Germline V lookup: CDR1 MNHEY, CDR2 SMNVEV (reference sequence).

The CDR3, as DNA: TGTGCCAGCAGCTCCGGGACAGGGGGTTTGGTGGAGCAGTACTTC. Protein: CASSSGTGGLVEQYF. The chain links TRBV9 to TRBJ2-7; the match to TRBD1 covers 11 bases. CDR3 length equals 15 residues. Losses at the gene ends were 4 bases for V and 7 bases for J; bases not matched to a gene: 10. The germline V gene encodes CDR1 SGDLS and CDR2 YYNGEE.